One T cell receptor (beta chain) is described in this entry. Clones were read by immunoSEQ multiplex PCR, and TCRdb kept only the in-frame ones, dropping some. The sample shows about 430,000 clones, around nine tenths of them seen only once. Germline trimming cut 6 bases from V and 3 bases from J; bases unmatched to any gene: 4. The germline gives CDR1 KGHSH, CDR2 LQKENI. The CDR3 runs to 14 residues. The data stem from a study of blood T cell repertoires in COVID-19. About the research overall: Some COVID-19 samples were acute and others convalescent; all came from the United States, Italy and Spain. T cells, B-cell-depleted T cells, or PBMCs supplied cDNA or gDNA.

Participant ages covered roughly 18 to 89 years across about 22 US areas. Allocation to cohorts depended on clinical history reported by the participants. The sequence was obtained from a woman under 30 who had been exposed to COVID-19. Material: PBMCs or T cells enriched from blood (not recorded which). The V gene is TRBV18, the J gene TRBJ2-1, with 8 bases aligning to TRBD1. In DNA, the CDR3 is TGTGCCAGCTCTTCCGACAGGGGCTACAATGAGCAGTTCTTC. This sequence encodes CASSSDRGYNEQFF.